Following are 11 T cell receptor beta chains from one sample sequenced in a study of blood T cell repertoires in COVID-19. Data came from immunoSEQ multiplex PCR; TCRdb stores just in-frame clones and leaves some out. The table includes hundreds of thousands of clones, under 95% detected once. Sequenced: peripheral blood. All receptors come from a woman aged 18 to 35 who had recovered from COVID-19.

V is TRBV30 and J is TRBJ1-2; 7 nucleotides align to TRBD1. From germline, CDR1 is GTSNPN and CDR2 SVGIG (reference sequence). V was pared by 2 bases and J by 4 bases, with 4 bases of the junction left unmatched. This CDR3 comprises 13 residues. Written as DNA, the CDR3 is TGTGCCTGGAGTAACAGGGGATTCTATGGCTACACCTTC. Amino acids: CAWSNRGFYGYTF.

The CDR3 spells CASSETRQGHYGYTF. CDR3 bases: TGTGCCAGCAGCGAAACACGACAGGGCCACTATGGCTACACCTTC. The chain couples TRBV7-8 to TRBJ1-2, with TRBD1 matching over 7 bases. The CDR3 sequence is 15 residues long. CDR1 is SGHVS, CDR2 FQNEAQ, per germline. J was trimmed by 3 bases and V by 5 bases; bases with no gene match: 9.

V is TRBV5-6 and J is TRBJ1-1; no clear D gene. Germline CDR1 reads SGHDT; CDR2 reads YYEEEE. Trimming took 0 bases from V and 0 from J, leaving 21 bases between them. The CDR3 loop spans 19 amino acids. CDR3 loop: CASSLVPGLRAVMNTEAFF. The CDR3 nucleotides read TGTGCCAGCAGCTTGGTCCCCGGACTTAGAGCGGTCATGAACACTGAAGCTTTCTTT.

The chain recombines TRBV18 with TRBJ2-1; TRBD2 might be the D (6 bases). Germline V gene lookup returns CDR1 KGHSH and CDR2 LQKENI. The CDR3 contains 18 residues. Trimming removed 6 bases at V and 1 base at J, with 22 bases between. CDR3 in DNA: TGTGCCAGCTCTTCTAATGGGGCTAGCGCCGAATCCTACAATGAGCAGTTCTTC. Translating it yields CASSSNGASAESYNEQFF.

The chain uses TRBV2 and TRBJ1-1, with D perhaps TRBD1 (6 bases). The CDR3 is 14 residues long. Germline CDR1 SNHLY, CDR2 FYNNEI. The germline V and J ends were trimmed by 7 bases and 4 bases, with 16 bases remaining between them. In DNA form, the CDR3 reads TGTGCCAGCATCACCAGGGGTGAGGGCACTGAAGCTTTCTTT. Protein product: CASITRGEGTEAFF.

This chain uses TRBV18 with TRBJ2-3, with TRBD2 matching 8 bases. The V and J ends lost 6 bases and 0 bases, in that order; junction bases with no gene match: 8. The CDR3 length is 16 residues. Germline loops: CDR1 KGHSH, CDR2 LQKENI. DNA of the CDR3: TGTGCCAGCTCTCCGTTGGTAGCGGGGAGCACAGATACGCAGTATTTT. Its protein is CASSPLVAGSTDTQYF.

This clone was observed a few times. V is TRBV11-3 and J is TRBJ2-2; D is unclear. The CDR3 sequence is 17 residues long. Trimming stripped 1 base from V and 0 bases from J, with 12 bases between. The germline gives CDR1 SGHNT, CDR2 YENEEA. CDR3: CASSLGQNPANTGELFF. The CDR3 DNA reads TGTGCCAGCAGCTTAGGGCAGAACCCCGCGAACACCGGGGAGCTGTTTTTT.

The V and J genes are TRBV18 and TRBJ1-1, with TRBD1 matching over 11 bases. With 1 base clipped from V and 0 bases from J, the junction kept 7 bases outside the gene matches. The CDR3 spans 18 residues. Germline CDR1 KGHSH, CDR2 LQKENI. The CDR3 is CASSPRYPGQGVNTEAFF. Written as DNA, the CDR3 is TGTGCCAGCTCACCACGTTATCCGGGACAGGGGGTGAACACTGAAGCTTTCTTT.

The J gene is TRBJ2-1, the V gene TRBV7-7; the match to TRBD2 covers 10 bases. Germline V gene sequence: CDR1 SSHAT, CDR2 FNYEAQ (reference sequence). The CDR3 sequence is 16 residues long. Trimming cost V 9 bases and J 9 bases; bases outside gene matches: 17. CDR3 nucleotide sequence: TGTGCCAGTGTGGGGGCTAGCGGGAGTTTAGTGGGTGAGCAGTTCTTC. Protein sequence: CASVGASGSLVGEQFF.

The V and J genes are TRBV6-6 and TRBJ1-1; D is undetermined. The V gene lost 4 bases and the J gene lost 0 bases, with 12 bases spanning the gap. This CDR3 is built from 15 residues. From germline, CDR1 is MNHNY and CDR2 SVGAGI (reference sequence). Here the CDR3 DNA reads TGTGCCAGCAGTTGCTGCGGCGCCGTGAACACTGAAGCTTTCTTT. Its protein is CASSCCGAVNTEAFF.

V and J are TRBV6-1 and TRBJ2-7; 10 bases agree with TRBD1. The J segment lost 2 bases and the V segment lost 1 base, leaving 2 bases of the junction unmatched. The CDR3 runs 15 residues. In germline, CDR1 is MNHNS, CDR2 SASEGT. The CDR3 protein is CASSEGGQGTYEQYV. CDR3 nucleotides: TGTGCCAGCAGTGAAGGGGGACAGGGGACCTACGAGCAGTACGTC.